One sample yielded the 26 T cell receptor beta chains listed below, sequenced in a study of blood T cell repertoires in COVID-19. Sequenced by immunoSEQ multiplex PCR; TCRdb stores in-frame clones only, minus some. The repertoire holds about 76,000 clones, with 86% as singletons. The source material was peripheral blood. These receptors all stem from a human donor in a cohort sampled during active COVID-19.

The rearrangement uses TRBV19 and TRBJ1-5; D not certain. This CDR3 is 15 amino acids long. CDR1 and CDR2 from the germline V gene are LNHDA and SQIVND (reference sequence). V lost 3 bases and J 0 bases, leaving 9 bases between the germline ends. CDR3 nucleotides: TGTGCCAGTAGTATCCGGAGGTATAGCAATCAGCCCCAGCATTTT. Translating gives CASSIRRYSNQPQHF.

In nucleotides, the CDR3 is TGCGCCAGCAGCATGATACAGGCCGCCTTCAGGGAGCAGTACTTC. Encoded protein: CASSMIQAAFREQYF. The chain has TRBV5-1 and TRBJ2-7; possible D gene TRBD1, 5 bases. The CDR3 sequence is 15 residues long. Germline V lookup: CDR1 SGHRS, CDR2 YFSETQ. V was clipped by 4 bases and J by 7 bases, with 21 bases between them.

V usage is TRBV4-2 and J usage is TRBJ2-5; 12 bases match TRBD2. The CDR3 sequence is 15 residues long. The J segment lost 5 bases and the V segment lost 1 base, leaving 2 bases of the junction unmatched. CDR1 is LGHNA and CDR2 is YNFKEQ in the germline V gene. CDR3 coding DNA: TGTGCCAGCAGCCAAGGGACTAGCGGGGTCGAGACCCAGTACTTC. Translation: CASSQGTSGVETQYF.

The chain links TRBV7-9 to TRBJ2-3; D not resolved. CDR1 and CDR2 from the germline V gene are SEHNR and FQNEAQ (reference sequence). The CDR3 consists of 12 residues. V lost 8 bases and J lost 1, with 7 bases in between. CDR3 sequence: CASGRGTDTQYF. In nucleotides, the CDR3 is TGTGCCAGCGGCCGGGGCACAGATACGCAGTATTTT.

The chain has TRBV29-1 and TRBJ2-1, with D perhaps TRBD2 (5 bases). Trimming stripped 8 bases from V and 8 bases from J, with 25 bases between. This CDR3 is 15 amino acids long. Per germline, CDR1 SQVTM and CDR2 ANQGSEA. The CDR3 protein is CSPSTGLAPMDEQFF. The CDR3 nucleotides are TGCAGCCCTAGTACGGGCCTAGCCCCCATGGATGAGCAGTTCTTC.

The chain uses TRBV6-6 and TRBJ2-7; a weak D match, TRBD2 (5 bases). Trimming took off 3 bases at V and 0 bases at J, with 9 bases between the two ends. The CDR3 sequence is 14 residues long. Germline V CDR1 and CDR2: MNHNY, SVGAGI (reference sequence). As DNA, the CDR3 is TGTGCCAGCAGTTATTTGCGGGCCTCCTACGAGCAGTACTTC. Translated, it gives CASSYLRASYEQYF.

This chain links TRBV10-3 with TRBJ2-3, with 7 bases identical to TRBD2. This CDR3 region has 15 residues. The germline V gene encodes CDR1 ENHRY and CDR2 SYGVKD. Trimming cost V 8 bases and J 0 bases; bases outside gene matches: 8. This CDR3 is CAIHPGGSSTDTQYF. Here the CDR3 DNA reads TGTGCCATCCACCCGGGGGGTTCTAGCACAGATACGCAGTATTTT.

The CDR3 sequence: CASSMGLAGVQETQYF. CDR3 coding DNA: TGTGCCAGCAGTATGGGGCTAGCGGGAGTCCAAGAGACCCAGTACTTC. This chain connects TRBV28 to TRBJ2-5, with 10 bases identical to TRBD2. With 5 bases clipped from V and 1 base from J, the junction kept 7 bases outside the gene matches. Germline values: CDR1 MDHEN, CDR2 SYDVKM. The CDR3 has 16 amino acids.

The V gene is TRBV4-2, the J gene TRBJ1-2; 7 positions agree with TRBD1. Losses at the gene ends were 1 base for V and 6 bases for J; bases not matched to a gene: 8. In germline, CDR1 is LGHNA, CDR2 YNFKEQ. The CDR3 totals 15 residues. CDR3 sequence: CASSQVGQINHGYTF. The CDR3 DNA reads TGTGCCAGCAGCCAAGTGGGACAGATAAACCATGGCTACACCTTC.

V usage is TRBV9 and J usage is TRBJ2-3, with TRBD2 matching 14 bases. The CDR3 runs to 18 residues. Germline V gives CDR1 SGDLS, CDR2 YYNGEE. The junction had 9 bases not matched to a gene; V was cut back by 3 bases and J by 3 bases. The CDR3 here is CASSALTSGGAGTDTQYF. The DNA of the CDR3 is TGTGCCAGCAGCGCATTGACTAGCGGGGGGGCCGGGACAGATACGCAGTATTTT.

The chain recombines TRBV4-1 with TRBJ1-5; 9 positions agree with TRBD1. CDR3 length equals 15 residues. Trimming took 0 bases from V and 4 from J; bases not matched to a gene: 1. Germline V gives CDR1 MGHRA, CDR2 YSYEKL. CDR3 bases: TGCGCCAGCAGCCAAGAGGGGACAGGGAATCAGCCCCAGCATTTT. Its protein is CASSQEGTGNQPQHF.

This clone was detected a few times. V gene TRBV27 combines with J gene TRBJ1-6; D ambiguous. The CDR3 has 15 amino acids. Between the trimmed V and J ends, which lost 3 bases and 5 bases, there was a span of 11 bases. Per the germline V gene, CDR1 is MNHEY and CDR2 is SMNVEV (reference sequence). The CDR3, as DNA: TGTGCCAGCAGTTTGCAGGTCGAAAATAATTCACCCCTCCACTTT. Translating gives CASSLQVENNSPLHF.

This chain connects TRBV7-3 to TRBJ1-6; possible D gene TRBD1, 5 bases. Germline CDR1 SGHTA, CDR2 FQGTGA. The CDR3 is made up of 15 amino acids. V was cut by 1 base and J by 9 bases, with 13 bases left in between. CDR3 amino acids: CASSLMGGGGSPLHF. In nucleotides, the CDR3 is TGTGCCAGCAGCTTAATGGGGGGAGGTGGTTCACCCCTCCACTTT.

The V call is TRBV27, the J call TRBJ1-2, with D possibly being TRBD1 (6 bases). This CDR3 has 15 residues. Trimming took off 0 bases at V and 7 bases at J, with 15 bases between the two ends. The V gene's germline CDR1 is MNHEY and CDR2 SMNVEV (reference sequence). CDR3 protein: CASSLSNSGVGGYTF. CDR3 in DNA: TGTGCCAGCAGTTTATCGAATTCAGGGGTGGGTGGCTACACCTTC.

This chain links TRBV11-1 with TRBJ1-1, with 9 positions matching TRBD1. Germline CDR1 and CDR2: SGHAT and FQDESV (reference sequence). CDR3 length: 13 residues. Trimming at V came to 5 bases and at J to 12 bases, leaving 10 bases not matched to a gene. The CDR3 bases are TGTGCCAGCAGCGCTTGGGAGGACAGGGGAACTTTCTTT. This translates into CASSAWEDRGTFF. The full variable domain, in which reference TRBV11-1 and TRBJ1-1 provide the parts outside the CDR3, is EAEVAQSPRYKITEKSQAVAFWCDPISGHATLYWYRQILGQGPELLVQFQDESVVDDSQLPKDRFSAERLKGVDSTLKIQPAELGDSAMYLCASSAWEDRGTFFGQGTRLTVV.

This chain connects TRBV12-3 or TRBV12-4 to TRBJ2-2; unclear D gene. CDR3 length equals 13 residues. V was clipped by 5 bases and J by 2 bases, with 6 bases between them. CDR3 DNA sequence: TGTGCCAGCAGTGCAGGAAACACCGGGGAGCTGTTTTTT. It encodes CASSAGNTGELFF.

The chain carries TRBV20-1 and TRBJ2-7; D is possibly TRBD2 (5 bases). V lost 5 bases, J lost 0 bases, and 5 bases lay in between. This CDR3 has 11 amino acids. Looked up from germline, CDR1 is DFQATT and CDR2 is SNEGSKA (reference sequence). CDR3 bases: TGCAGTGCTGGACTCTCCTACGAGCAGTACTTC. Translated, it gives CSAGLSYEQYF.

The CDR3 protein is CASSLQGSGSREQYF. The CDR3 DNA is TGTGCCAGCAGCTTACAGGGTAGCGGGTCCCGCGAGCAGTACTTC. The rearrangement joins TRBV11-1 to TRBJ2-7; TRBD2 aligns across 7 bases. Per germline, CDR1 SGHAT and CDR2 FQDESV (reference sequence). With 2 bases clipped from V and 6 bases from J, the junction kept 10 bases outside the gene matches. This CDR3 contains 15 residues.

This clone appeared a few times. V and J are TRBV5-1 and TRBJ1-5; 7 nucleotides line up with TRBD1. The ends lost 0 bases at V and 7 bases at J; junction bases unmatched: 7. Germline V gene data show CDR1 as SGHRS and CDR2 as YFSETQ. This CDR3 has 15 residues. The CDR3 DNA reads TGCGCCAGCAGCTTGGCCGGACAGGCGGAGCAGCCCCAGCATTTT. Protein product: CASSLAGQAEQPQHF.

This clone was detected once. The rearrangement uses TRBV21-1 and TRBJ2-7; the DNA was not used to check the table's D call, TRBD1. TRBV21-1 is tagged as a pseudogene. This CDR3 is built from 16 residues. CDR3 sequence reads: CARSLYDRAPSYEQYF. Here the CDR3 DNA reads TGTGCCAGAAGCCTCTATGACAGGGCACCCTCCTACGAGCAGTACTTC.

V and J are TRBV6-6 and TRBJ1-5; a weak D match, TRBD1 (6 bases). The germline V gene encodes CDR1 MNHNY and CDR2 SVGAGI (reference sequence). The CDR3 has 14 residues. Trimming shortened V by 5 bases and J by 5 bases, and 13 bases separated the two germline ends. The chain's CDR3 is CASSPQGSYQPQHF. In DNA, the CDR3 is TGTGCCAGCAGTCCACAGGGTTCGTATCAGCCCCAGCATTTT.

This chain connects TRBV28 to TRBJ1-2; D perhaps matches TRBD1 (5 bases). Trimming removed 5 bases from V and 4 bases from J, with 11 bases in between. The CDR3 length is 13 residues. From germline, CDR1 is MDHEN and CDR2 SYDVKM. CDR3 amino acids: CASSQGDPYGYTF. Here the CDR3 DNA reads TGTGCCAGCAGTCAAGGGGATCCCTATGGCTACACCTTC.

This chain links TRBV28 with TRBJ1-5, with D possibly TRBD1 on 6 matching bases. V was pared by 4 bases and J by 1 base, with 14 bases between. The CDR3 is 16 amino acids. The germline gives CDR1 MDHEN, CDR2 SYDVKM. This CDR3 is CASSSHRRGSNQPQHF. CDR3 DNA sequence: TGTGCCAGCAGTTCCCACCGAAGGGGGAGCAATCAGCCCCAGCATTTT. Supplemented by reference TRBV28 and TRBJ1-5, the full variable domain reads DVKVTQSSRYLVKRTGEKVFLECVQDMDHENMFWYRQDPGLGLRLIYFSYDVKMKEKGDIPEGYSVSREKKERFSLILESASTNQTSMYLCASSSHRRGSNQPQHFGDGTRLSIL.

The rearrangement uses TRBV7-2 and TRBJ2-1; possibly TRBD1 for D (6 bases). Germline V CDR1 and CDR2: SGHTA, FQGNSA. The V end was cut by 5 bases, the J end by 1 base, with 15 bases between. This CDR3 comprises 16 residues. Here the CDR3 reads CASSPRQDPSYNEQFF. CDR3 DNA: TGTGCCAGCAGCCCGAGACAGGACCCTTCCTACAATGAGCAGTTCTTC.

This clone was observed a single time. This CDR3 is also generated by other DNA sequences in the sample. The V call is TRBV3-1 (or the pseudogene TRBV3-2), the J call TRBJ1-5, with 9 nucleotides matching TRBD1. The CDR3 spans 15 residues. Germline lookup yields CDR1 LGHDT and CDR2 YNNKEL (reference sequence). Trimming took 1 base from V and 9 from J; bases not matched to a gene: 7. This chain's CDR3 is CASSQGGTGRGPQHF. The DNA of the CDR3 is TGTGCCAGCAGCCAAGGGGGGACAGGGCGGGGGCCCCAGCATTTT.

V is TRBV19 and J is TRBJ1-4, with TRBD1 matching 8 bases. The V gene's germline CDR1 is LNHDA and CDR2 SQIVND (reference sequence). The CDR3 consists of 19 residues. V was pared by 7 bases and J by 7 bases, with 23 bases of the junction left unmatched. The CDR3 here is CASIRRWSKSQGAGEKLFF. In DNA, the CDR3 is TGTGCCAGTATAAGACGATGGTCCAAAAGCCAGGGGGCCGGTGAAAAACTGTTTTTT.